The subject of this entry is one TCR beta chain. Its target is unknown. Profiling relied on immunoSEQ multiplex PCR, and the TCRdb table lists in-frame clones only, not all of them. The table shows about 58,000 clones, with about 91% occurring only once. Blood samples were obtained at baseline, cycle 4 day 1, and cycle 7 day 1. This CDR3 has 14 residues. The V end lost 5 bases, the J end lost 6 bases, and 11 bases lay between the germline ends. Germline assignment: CDR1 LNHNV and CDR2 YYDKDF (reference sequence). The entry originates in a study of OX40 agonist ivuxolimab in advanced cancers. Study findings and constraints: What antigens the expanded peripheral T cells recognized was never established.

This TCR was recovered from an adult with an advanced solid tumor such as melanoma, head and neck, liver or kidney cancer. The rearrangement links TRBV15 to TRBJ2-6, with D tentatively TRBD1 or TRBD2 (5 bases each). The starting material was CD4+ or CD8+ T cells sorted from blood, obtained in a trial of the OX40 agonist ivuxolimab. CDR3 loop: CATSGTRVANVLTF. In DNA form, the CDR3 reads TGTGCCACCAGCGGGACCCGCGTGGCCAACGTCCTGACTTTC.